This TCR beta chain was captured by sequencing in a study of cytomegalovirus exposure and HLA in healthy donors. Across the study: For the approximately 430 genotyped donors, 65% to 90% fell within the Caucasian-associated ancestry cluster.

CDR1 MNHEY and CDR2 SMNVEV come from the germline V gene (reference sequence). The J segment lost 4 bases and the V segment lost 6 bases, leaving 11 bases of the junction unmatched. The CDR3 loop spans 15 amino acids. This clone was seen more than once but under ten times. With 60 Vbeta and 13 Jbeta primers, the PCR was carried out. Libraries were prepared by immunoSEQ multiplex PCR; TCRdb keeps only in-frame clonotypes and omits some of them. The table records 90,000 to 110,000 clones, about four fifths of them present only once. The chain recombines TRBV27 with TRBJ2-7; TRBD1 matches 8 bases. This TCR derives from a man in his forties or fifties in good health and CMV-seronegative. What was sequenced was PBMCs. The CDR3 sequence is CASRTAGQGFYEQYF. The DNA of the CDR3 is TGTGCCAGCAGGACAGCCGGACAGGGCTTTTACGAGCAGTACTTC.